The next 2 T cell receptor beta chains were all read from a single sample in a study of blood T cell repertoires in COVID-19. TCRdb's copy holds only in-frame clones and misses some; the assay was immunoSEQ multiplex PCR. The repertoire consists of around 110,000 clones, with roughly four fifths occurring once and the leading ten covering less than 9%. The sample taken for sequencing was peripheral blood. These TCRs come from a man between 65 and 80 years old with active or convalescent COVID-19.

The genes are TRBV7-2 and TRBJ1-5; D is possibly TRBD1 (5 bases). CDR1 and CDR2 (germline): SGHTA, FQGNSA. CDR3 length equals 14 residues. V lost 5 bases and J 1 base, leaving 9 bases between the germline ends. CDR3 DNA: TGTGCCAGCAGCCCAAGACAGAGCAATCAGCCCCAGCATTTT. Its protein product is CASSPRQSNQPQHF.

V gene TRBV19 combines with J gene TRBJ1-1, with D perhaps matching TRBD1 (5 bases). This CDR3 is 12 amino acids long. Trimming took 5 bases from V and 8 from J, leaving 12 bases between them. The germline V gene encodes CDR1 LNHDA and CDR2 SQIVND (reference sequence). CDR3 in amino acids: CASSVRQSEAFF. Written as DNA, the CDR3 is TGTGCCAGTAGTGTACGACAGTCCGAAGCTTTCTTT.